Below, one TCR beta chain is given with its context. This sample is drawn from a study of blood T cell repertoires in COVID-19. Study information: Sources were T cells, B-cell-depleted T cells, or PBMCs; the material itself was cDNA or gDNA.

The CDR3 is made up of 14 amino acids. With 9 bases removed from V and 5 bases from J, the gap between germline ends came to 16 bases. Germline V CDR1 and CDR2: LGHNT, FRNRAP. Living in 24 US areas, the participants were between about 18 and 100 years of age. Assignments of participants to cohorts depended upon their own reported clinical history. In the authors' workflow: Estimates of nucleated cell counts were drawn from the amplification of reference gene primers. TCRdb keeps only in-frame clones here, not all; method: immunoSEQ multiplex PCR. Clonal size and the V and J genes are those of that table, whereas D and trimming came from the DNA. The profile shows approximately 270,000 clones, roughly 90% of them singletons.

The chain combines TRBV12-5 with TRBJ2-2; perhaps TRBD2 as D (5 bases). This clonotype was obtained from a woman in her sixties or seventies who had recovered from COVID-19. The source material was PBMCs or T cells enriched from blood (not recorded which). The CDR3 region has the DNA TGTGCTAGCGGCCGGAGGTGGACTACCGGGGAGCTGTTTTTT. This translates into CASGRRWTTGELFF.